These 27 T cell receptor beta chains were sequenced from one sample in a study of long-term antiretroviral therapy in people with HIV. The assay, immunoSEQ v3.0, was run at survey level. Sequencing used immunoSEQ multiplex PCR; TCRdb keeps in-frame clones, though not all of them. The profile shows 20,000 to 25,000 clones, about 77% of them singletons. Material: unsorted PBMCs, obtained 0.5 years after starting antiretroviral therapy. The receptors were sampled from a woman in her thirties or forties with HIV.

The V gene is TRBV30, the J gene TRBJ1-1; D call uncertain. V lost 8 bases and J lost 4, with 8 bases in between. Per germline, CDR1 GTSNPN and CDR2 SVGIG (reference sequence). The CDR3 has 10 residues. This chain's CDR3 is CAARGTEAFF. CDR3 coding DNA: TGTGCCGCTCGGGGCACTGAAGCTTTCTTT. The full variable domain, its missing parts supplied by reference TRBV30 and TRBJ1-1, is SQTIHQWPATLVQPVGSPLSLECTVEGTSNPNLYWYRQAAGRGLQLLFYSVGIGQISSEVPQNLSASRPQDRQFILSSKKLLLSDSGFYLCAARGTEAFFGQGTRLTVV.

This clone was seen once. The chain has TRBV7-2 and TRBJ1-3; D call uncertain. V gave up 5 bases and J gave up 0 bases, with 11 bases separating them. Germline CDR1 SGHTA, CDR2 FQGNSA. CDR3 length: 15 residues. The DNA for the CDR3 is TGTGCCAGCAGCGCAGGACGGAGCTCTGGAAACACCATATATTTT. This encodes CASSAGRSSGNTIYF.

The chain recombines TRBV5-1 with TRBJ2-1; 8 bases align to TRBD1. This CDR3 region has 14 residues. CDR1 and CDR2 (germline): SGHRS, YFSETQ. Trimming at V came to 4 bases and at J to 5 bases, leaving 5 bases not matched to a gene. The CDR3 loop is CASSIGQGNNEQFF. CDR3 sequence (DNA): TGCGCCAGCAGCATTGGACAGGGTAACAATGAGCAGTTCTTC. The full variable domain, completed using reference TRBV5-1 and TRBJ2-1, is KAGVTQTPRYLIKTRGQQVTLSCSPISGHRSVSWYQQTPGQGLQFLFEYFSETQRNKGNFPGRFSGRQFSNSRSEMNVSTLELGDSALYLCASSIGQGNNEQFFGPGTRLTVL.

This sequence joins TRBV7-6 and TRBJ1-5; 8 bases map to TRBD1. The CDR3 is 19 residues long. Trimming at V came to 0 bases and at J to 2 bases, leaving 12 bases not matched to a gene. CDR1 and CDR2 from the germline V gene are SGHVS and FNYEAQ. The CDR3 is CASSLAPLGRGQGNQPQHF. CDR3 DNA sequence: TGTGCCAGCAGCTTAGCCCCCCTCGGCAGGGGACAGGGCAATCAGCCCCAGCATTTT.

The chain couples TRBV5-1 to TRBJ1-1; D not resolved. Trimming left V 5 bases short and J 1 base short, with 18 bases between. Germline V gene sequence: CDR1 SGHRS, CDR2 YFSETQ. The CDR3 has 16 amino acids. The CDR3 spells CASRHNTEPTNTEAFF. The CDR3 DNA reads TGCGCCAGCAGGCATAACACAGAGCCAACGAACACTGAAGCTTTCTTT.

The V gene is TRBV5-4, the J gene TRBJ2-1; TRBD2 agrees at 10 bases. CDR1 and CDR2 (germline): SGHNT, YYREEE (reference sequence). CDR3 length: 16 amino acids. The ends lost 4 bases at V and 5 bases at J; junction bases unmatched: 9. CDR3 DNA: TGTGCCAGCAGCACGCGGAGCGGGGGGGCCGACAATGAGCAGTTCTTC. Translation gives CASSTRSGGADNEQFF.

This chain connects TRBV19 to TRBJ1-2, with a weak D call TRBD1 (5 bases). The germline gives CDR1 LNHDA, CDR2 SQIVND (reference sequence). Trimming took 5 bases from V and 4 from J, leaving 17 bases between them. There are 15 residues in the CDR3. CDR3 bases: TGTGCCAGTAGTTTTTTAGACAGCGCCGTCTATGGCTACACCTTC. As protein: CASSFLDSAVYGYTF.

V usage is TRBV19 and J usage is TRBJ1-5, with D possibly TRBD1 on 5 matching bases. The germline V gene encodes CDR1 LNHDA and CDR2 SQIVND (reference sequence). The CDR3 sequence is 16 residues long. V was shortened by 3 bases and J by 2 bases, with 14 bases between the two germline ends. The CDR3 sequence is CASSIGDETGNQPQHF. The CDR3, as DNA: TGTGCCAGTAGTATTGGAGATGAGACAGGCAATCAGCCCCAGCATTTT.

This chain joins TRBV28 and TRBJ2-1; D gene ambiguous. This CDR3 has 10 amino acids. Trimming cost V 6 bases and J 6 bases, with 3 bases left between them. CDR1 MDHEN and CDR2 SYDVKM come from the germline V gene. In nucleotides, the CDR3 is TGTGCCAGCAGGGCCAATGAGCAGTTCTTC. Residues: CASRANEQFF.

The gene calls are TRBV6-5 and TRBJ1-2; D not certain. The CDR3 consists of 15 residues. Trimming removed 0 bases from V and 2 bases from J, with 10 bases in between. Germline assignment: CDR1 MNHEY and CDR2 SVGAGI. The CDR3 is CASSYSGDANYGYTF. CDR3 sequence (DNA): TGTGCCAGCAGTTACTCGGGAGACGCGAACTATGGCTACACCTTC.

The chain has TRBV5-1 and TRBJ2-1; 11 bases agree with TRBD2. CDR1 is SGHRS, CDR2 YFSETQ, per germline. Losses at the gene ends were 5 bases for V and 0 bases for J; bases not matched to a gene: 4. The CDR3 covers 16 residues. The DNA for the CDR3 is TGCGCCAGCAGTCCTAGCGGGGGGACCTCCTACAATGAGCAGTTCTTC. Amino acids: CASSPSGGTSYNEQFF.

A few counts support this clone. The chain is built from TRBV5-1 and TRBJ1-1, with unresolved D. The CDR3 length is 13 residues. The ends were cut back, 0 bases at V and 4 bases at J, with 7 bases in the middle. CDR1 SGHRS and CDR2 YFSETQ come from the germline V gene. The CDR3 loop is CASSLDSSTEAFF. CDR3 bases: TGCGCCAGCAGCTTGGACAGTAGCACTGAAGCTTTCTTT.

The V gene is TRBV5-1, the J gene TRBJ2-7, with TRBD1 identical over 7 bases. Germline V gene data show CDR1 as SGHRS and CDR2 as YFSETQ. The CDR3 has 14 amino acids. After removal of 4 bases from V and 4 bases from J, the junction contained 8 bases not matched to a gene. CDR3 DNA sequence: TGCGCCAGCAGCCCGGGACAGAATCGATACGAGCAGTACTTC. Translation: CASSPGQNRYEQYF.

This clone was seen once. The chain combines TRBV2 with TRBJ1-4; perhaps TRBD1 as D (5 bases). The CDR3 runs to 17 residues. Per the germline V gene, CDR1 is SNHLY and CDR2 is FYNNEI. Deletions cut 7 bases from V and 4 bases from J, with 22 bases between. The CDR3 DNA reads as TGTGCCAGCAATCGAAACGGGGGGGAGTACGGTAATGAAAAACTGTTTTTT. Residues: CASNRNGGEYGNEKLFF.

The V and J genes are TRBV25-1 and TRBJ2-5; D is uncertain. The germline gives CDR1 MGHDK, CDR2 SYGVNS. V lost 7 bases and J 5 bases, leaving 11 bases between the germline ends. The CDR3 runs to 12 residues. CDR3 in amino acids: CASNIIGETQYF. The CDR3 DNA is TGTGCCAGCAATATTATAGGGGAGACCCAGTACTTC.

The chain has TRBV5-1 and TRBJ2-3, with 7 bases fitting TRBD1. The trim removed 2 bases at V and 3 bases at J, leaving 9 bases unmatched. This CDR3 has 16 residues. From germline, CDR1 is SGHRS and CDR2 YFSETQ. CDR3 coding DNA: TGCGCCAGCAGCTTTACAGGGGTCACGGGGACAGATACGCAGTATTTT. Protein sequence: CASSFTGVTGTDTQYF.

This clone appeared once. The chain recombines TRBV18 with TRBJ1-4; tentatively, D is TRBD1 (5 bases). The CDR3 extends over 17 amino acids. Trimming pared 6 bases from V and 0 bases from J, leaving 17 bases between. Germline lookup yields CDR1 KGHSH and CDR2 LQKENI. The CDR3 sequence: CASSPFEAGATNEKLFF. DNA of the CDR3: TGTGCCAGCTCCCCGTTTGAGGCGGGGGCAACTAATGAAAAACTGTTTTTT.

V usage is TRBV9 and J usage is TRBJ2-7, with 8 bases identical to TRBD1. Unmatched junction bases numbered 9, after V lost 3 bases and J lost 7 bases. The CDR3 extends over 14 amino acids. CDR1 SGDLS and CDR2 YYNGEE come from the germline V gene. For the CDR3, the DNA is TGTGCCAGCAGCGGAAAGGACAGGGCGGGGGAGCAGTACTTC. This codes for CASSGKDRAGEQYF.

J is TRBJ2-2 and V is TRBV7-2; D is unresolved. Germline values: CDR1 SGHTA, CDR2 FQGNSA. V was shortened by 1 base and J by 1 base, with 7 bases between the two germline ends. The CDR3 runs to 15 residues. CDR3 sequence reads: CASSLGWGNTGELFF. DNA for the CDR3: TGTGCCAGCAGCTTAGGGTGGGGGAACACCGGGGAGCTGTTTTTT.

The chain employs TRBV18 and TRBJ2-1; D might be TRBD2 (6 bases). The CDR3 is 15 amino acids. The V gene's germline CDR1 is KGHSH and CDR2 LQKENI. V was cut by 6 bases and J by 4 bases, with 16 bases left in between. The CDR3 nucleotides read TGTGCCAGCTCCCCCGGAGTAGCGGAATACAATGAGCAGTTCTTC. It translates to CASSPGVAEYNEQFF. The variable domain in full, completed from reference TRBV18 and TRBJ2-1, reads NAGVMQNPRHLVRRRGQEARLRCSPMKGHSHVYWYRQLPEEGLKFMVYLQKENIIDESGMPKERFSAEFPKEGPSILRIQQVVRGDSAAYFCASSPGVAEYNEQFFGPGTRLTVL.

The chain carries TRBV5-1 and TRBJ2-3; TRBD2 matches at 10 bases. The CDR3 has 21 residues. In germline, CDR1 is SGHRS, CDR2 YFSETQ. V gave up 1 base and J gave up 0 bases; unmatched junction bases: 17. The DNA of the CDR3 is TGCGCCAGCAGCTTGATCGGGGCGTCAGATCTGACTAGCGGGAGCACAGATACGCAGTATTTT. Protein: CASSLIGASDLTSGSTDTQYF.

The chain uses TRBV2 and TRBJ2-2; D may be TRBD1 (6 bases). Trimming cost V 6 bases and J 2 bases, with 7 bases left between them. Germline V lookup: CDR1 SNHLY, CDR2 FYNNEI. There are 13 residues in the CDR3. The CDR3 nucleotides read TGTGCCAGCAGCGGGACAAACACCGGGGAGCTGTTTTTT. Protein: CASSGTNTGELFF.

The chain uses TRBV19 and TRBJ1-2, with D hard to call. CDR1 is LNHDA and CDR2 is SQIVND in the germline V gene (reference sequence). V was cut by 0 bases and J by 2 bases, with 13 bases left in between. The CDR3 is 16 amino acids. The CDR3: CASSIDRELSNYGYTF. CDR3 sequence (DNA): TGTGCCAGTAGTATAGATCGAGAACTTTCCAACTATGGCTACACCTTC.

Turning to this clone: At one end, the junction sequence differs from germline, possibly due to a read error. The V and J genes are TRBV28 and TRBJ2-7, with D perhaps being TRBD1 or TRBD2 (6 bases each). The CDR3 is 13 residues long. Germline CDR1 reads MDHEN; CDR2 reads SYDVKM. Here the CDR3 reads CAAGQGLTYEQYF. The CDR3 region has the DNA TGCGCCGCGGGGCAGGGGCTGACCTACGAGCAGTACTTC.

The chain recombines TRBV20-1 with TRBJ1-2; D unresolved. From germline, CDR1 is DFQATT and CDR2 SNEGSKA (reference sequence). With 3 bases removed from V and 8 bases from J, the gap between germline ends came to 10 bases. This CDR3 has 11 amino acids. Written as DNA, the CDR3 is TGCAGTGCTAGGGTGGGAGGAGGCTACACCTTC. It is translated as CSARVGGGYTF.

This clone was detected a few times. The genes are TRBV10-3 and TRBJ1-2, with 9 bases fitting TRBD1. This CDR3 is 15 amino acids long. CDR1 is ENHRY, CDR2 SYGVKD, per germline. J gave up 5 bases and V 7 bases, and 11 bases lay outside the gene matches. CDR3 DNA sequence: TGTGCCATCACCGACACAGGGGGCGCGATGTATGGCTACACCTTC. Translating gives CAITDTGGAMYGYTF.

The chain employs TRBV2 and TRBJ1-3, with D tentatively TRBD1 (6 bases). Germline CDR1 reads SNHLY; CDR2 reads FYNNEI. V lost 6 bases and J lost 0, with 12 bases in between. The CDR3 length is 15 residues. The CDR3 sequence is CASSLRGPSGNTIYF. CDR3 nucleotide sequence: TGTGCCAGCAGCCTCAGGGGCCCCTCTGGAAACACCATATATTTT.